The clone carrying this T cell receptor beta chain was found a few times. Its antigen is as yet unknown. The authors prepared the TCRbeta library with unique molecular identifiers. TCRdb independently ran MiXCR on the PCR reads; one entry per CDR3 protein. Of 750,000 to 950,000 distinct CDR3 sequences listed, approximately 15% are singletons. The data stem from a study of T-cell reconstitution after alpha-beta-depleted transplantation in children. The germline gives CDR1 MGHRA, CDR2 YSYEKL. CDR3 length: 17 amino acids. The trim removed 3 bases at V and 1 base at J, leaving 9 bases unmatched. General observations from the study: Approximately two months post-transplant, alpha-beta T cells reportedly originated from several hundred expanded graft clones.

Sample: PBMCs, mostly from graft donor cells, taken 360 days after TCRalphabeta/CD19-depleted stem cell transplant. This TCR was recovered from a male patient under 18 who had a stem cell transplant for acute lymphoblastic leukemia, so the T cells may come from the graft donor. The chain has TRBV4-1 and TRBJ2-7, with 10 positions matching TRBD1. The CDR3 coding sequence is TGCGCCAGCAGCCACTTATACGGGACAGGGGAATCCTACGAGCAGTACTTC. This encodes CASSHLYGTGESYEQYF.